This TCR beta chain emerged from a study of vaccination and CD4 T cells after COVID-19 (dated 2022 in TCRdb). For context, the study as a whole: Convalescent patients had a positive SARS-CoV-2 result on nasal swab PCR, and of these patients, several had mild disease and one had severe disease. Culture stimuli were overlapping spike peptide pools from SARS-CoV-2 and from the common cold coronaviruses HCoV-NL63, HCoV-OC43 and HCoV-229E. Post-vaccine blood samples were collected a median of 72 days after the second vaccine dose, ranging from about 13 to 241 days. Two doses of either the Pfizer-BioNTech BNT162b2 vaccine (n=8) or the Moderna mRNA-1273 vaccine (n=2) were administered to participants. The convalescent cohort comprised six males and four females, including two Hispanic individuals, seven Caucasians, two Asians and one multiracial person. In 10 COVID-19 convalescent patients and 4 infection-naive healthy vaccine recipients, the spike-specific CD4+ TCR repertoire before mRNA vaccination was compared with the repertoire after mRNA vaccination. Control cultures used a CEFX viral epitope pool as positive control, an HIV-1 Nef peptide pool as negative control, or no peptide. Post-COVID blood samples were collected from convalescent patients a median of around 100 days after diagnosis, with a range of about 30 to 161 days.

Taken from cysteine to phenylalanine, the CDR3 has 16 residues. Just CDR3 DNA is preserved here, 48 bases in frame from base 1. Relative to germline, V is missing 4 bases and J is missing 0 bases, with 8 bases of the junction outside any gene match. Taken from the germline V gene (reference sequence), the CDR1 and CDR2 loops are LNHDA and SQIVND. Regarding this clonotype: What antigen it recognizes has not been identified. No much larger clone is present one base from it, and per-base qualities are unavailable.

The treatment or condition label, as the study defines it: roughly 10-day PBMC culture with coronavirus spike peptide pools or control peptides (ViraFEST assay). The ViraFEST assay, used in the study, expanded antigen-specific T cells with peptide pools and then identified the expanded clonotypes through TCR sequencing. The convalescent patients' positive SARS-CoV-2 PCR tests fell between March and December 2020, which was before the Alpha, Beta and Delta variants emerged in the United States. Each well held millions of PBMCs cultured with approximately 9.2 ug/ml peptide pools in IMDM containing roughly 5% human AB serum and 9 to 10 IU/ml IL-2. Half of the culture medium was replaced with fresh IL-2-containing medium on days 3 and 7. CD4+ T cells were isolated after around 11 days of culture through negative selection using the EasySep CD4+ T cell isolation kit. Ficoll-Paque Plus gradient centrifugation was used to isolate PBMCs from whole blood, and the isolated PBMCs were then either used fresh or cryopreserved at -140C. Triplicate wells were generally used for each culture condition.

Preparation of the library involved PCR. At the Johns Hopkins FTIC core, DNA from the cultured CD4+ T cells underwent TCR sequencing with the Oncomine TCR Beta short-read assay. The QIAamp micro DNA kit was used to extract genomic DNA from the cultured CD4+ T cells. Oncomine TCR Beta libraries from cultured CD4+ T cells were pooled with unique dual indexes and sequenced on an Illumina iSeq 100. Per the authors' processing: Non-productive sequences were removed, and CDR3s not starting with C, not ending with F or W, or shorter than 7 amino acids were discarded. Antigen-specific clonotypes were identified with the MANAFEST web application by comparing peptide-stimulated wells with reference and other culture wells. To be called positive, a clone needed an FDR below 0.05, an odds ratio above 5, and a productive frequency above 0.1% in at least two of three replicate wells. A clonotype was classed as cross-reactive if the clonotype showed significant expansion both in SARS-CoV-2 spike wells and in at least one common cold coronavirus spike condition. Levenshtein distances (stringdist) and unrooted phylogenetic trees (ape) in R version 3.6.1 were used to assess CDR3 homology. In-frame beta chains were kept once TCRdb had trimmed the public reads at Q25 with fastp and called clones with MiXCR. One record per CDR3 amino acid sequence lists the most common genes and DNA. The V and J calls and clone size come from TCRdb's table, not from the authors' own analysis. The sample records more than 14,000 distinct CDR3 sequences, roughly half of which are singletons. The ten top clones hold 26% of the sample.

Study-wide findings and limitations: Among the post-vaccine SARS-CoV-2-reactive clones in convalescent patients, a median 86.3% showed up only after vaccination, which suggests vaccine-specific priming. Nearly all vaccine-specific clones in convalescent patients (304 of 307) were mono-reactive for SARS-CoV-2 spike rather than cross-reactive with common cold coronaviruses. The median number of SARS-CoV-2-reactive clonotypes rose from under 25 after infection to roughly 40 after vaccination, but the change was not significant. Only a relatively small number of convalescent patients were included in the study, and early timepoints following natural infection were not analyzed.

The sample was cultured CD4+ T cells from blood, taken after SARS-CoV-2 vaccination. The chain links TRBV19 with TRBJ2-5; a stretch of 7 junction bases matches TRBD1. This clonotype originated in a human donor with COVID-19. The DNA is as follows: TGTGCCAGTAGTAAACCCCGGGACAGTTACCAAGAGACCCAGTACTTC. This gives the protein CASSKPRDSYQETQYF.